These 10 T cell receptor beta chains were sequenced from one sample in a study of cytomegalovirus exposure and HLA in healthy donors. In the PCR, 60 Vbeta and 13 Jbeta primers were used. Using immunoSEQ multiplex PCR, the repertoire was profiled, and TCRdb retains in-frame clones only, with some absent. The table lists 200,000 to 250,000 clones, around four fifths of them singletons. The sample was PBMCs. The receptor source for this set is a boy aged 2 to 9 in good health and CMV-seronegative.

The sample holds a few counts of this clone. The gene calls are TRBV6-6 and TRBJ1-5, with 7 bases identical to TRBD1. With V trimmed by 6 bases and J by 2 bases, 10 bases remained unmatched. This CDR3 spans 16 amino acids. CDR1 and CDR2 (germline): MNHNY, SVGAGI (reference sequence). CDR3 sequence reads: CASSLMWQGGNQPQHF. The CDR3 DNA sequence: TGTGCCAGCAGCCTAATGTGGCAGGGGGGCAATCAGCCCCAGCATTTT.

This chain joins TRBV5-1 and TRBJ2-2; D may be TRBD1 (6 bases). Germline V gene sequence: CDR1 SGHRS, CDR2 YFSETQ. This CDR3 has 16 amino acids. V dropped 3 bases and J dropped 5 bases, with 17 bases sitting between them. The chain's CDR3 is CASSWGQGSWTGELFF. DNA for the CDR3: TGCGCCAGCAGCTGGGGGCAGGGTTCGTGGACCGGGGAGCTGTTTTTT.

The J gene is TRBJ2-7, the V gene TRBV7-9, with D maybe TRBD2 (6 bases). Germline lookup yields CDR1 SEHNR and CDR2 FQNEAQ (reference sequence). Trimming removed 1 base from V and 3 bases from J, with 13 bases in between. This CDR3 is 15 amino acids long. CDR3 in amino acids: CASSLDFTSSYEQYF. The CDR3 DNA is TGTGCCAGCAGCTTAGATTTTACTAGCAGCTACGAGCAGTACTTC.

V and J are TRBV5-8 and TRBJ2-3, with 11 bases lining up with TRBD2. The CDR3 covers 17 residues. CDR1 and CDR2 from the germline V gene are SGHTS and YDEGEE. J gave up 3 bases and V 0 bases, and 6 bases lay outside the gene matches. In nucleotides, the CDR3 is TGTGCCAGCAGCTTGGCCAAATGGACTAGCGGGACAGATACGCAGTATTTT. Its translation is CASSLAKWTSGTDTQYF.

This sequence joins TRBV30 and TRBJ2-2; unclear D gene. The V gene lost 3 bases and the J gene lost 8 bases, with 10 bases spanning the gap. The germline gives CDR1 GTSNPN, CDR2 SVGIG (reference sequence). The CDR3 runs to 12 residues. The CDR3 sequence is CAWRRPRGELFF. The DNA of the CDR3 is TGTGCCTGGAGGCGTCCTCGAGGGGAGCTGTTTTTT.

V is TRBV7-8 and J is TRBJ1-1; D remains unclear. Trimming shortened V by 2 bases and J by 3 bases, and 7 bases separated the two germline ends. The V gene's germline CDR1 is SGHVS and CDR2 FQNEAQ. This CDR3 has 13 amino acids. Here the CDR3 DNA reads TGTGCCAGCAGCTTACGACTTGACACTGAAGCTTTCTTT. It encodes CASSLRLDTEAFF.

The rearrangement uses TRBV7-9 and TRBJ2-1, with a tentative D call TRBD1 (6 bases). Per germline, CDR1 SEHNR and CDR2 FQNEAQ (reference sequence). This CDR3 has 15 amino acids. Trimming removed 1 base from V and 4 bases from J, with 11 bases in between. CDR3: CASSLGQGSYNEQFF. The CDR3 DNA follows: TGTGCCAGCAGCTTAGGGCAGGGGTCGTACAATGAGCAGTTCTTC.

A few counts support this clone. The chain carries TRBV5-6 and TRBJ1-1; D call uncertain. The CDR3 spans 11 residues. V was shortened by 2 bases and J by 6 bases, with 5 bases between the two germline ends. The V gene's germline CDR1 is SGHDT and CDR2 YYEEEE. Written as DNA, the CDR3 is TGTGCCAGCAGCTTTTCTTCTGAAGCTTTCTTT. Its protein product is CASSFSSEAFF.

The chain carries TRBV6-1 and TRBJ2-1; 10 bases align to TRBD2. The CDR3 length is 16 residues. V shed 1 base, J shed 2 bases, and the junction held 2 bases outside the gene matches. Germline V gene data show CDR1 as MNHNS and CDR2 as SASEGT. The CDR3 DNA reads TGTGCCAGCAGTGAAGAACTAGCGGGACCCTACAATGAGCAGTTCTTC. Translated, it gives CASSEELAGPYNEQFF.

This chain connects TRBV6-4 to TRBJ1-1, with D unresolved. CDR1 MRHNA and CDR2 SNTAGT come from the germline V gene. The CDR3 totals 13 residues. With 2 bases removed from V and 1 base from J, the gap between germline ends came to 5 bases. The CDR3 loop reads CASSDGRNTEAFF. The CDR3 nucleotides read TGTGCCAGCAGTGACGGTAGGAACACTGAAGCTTTCTTT.